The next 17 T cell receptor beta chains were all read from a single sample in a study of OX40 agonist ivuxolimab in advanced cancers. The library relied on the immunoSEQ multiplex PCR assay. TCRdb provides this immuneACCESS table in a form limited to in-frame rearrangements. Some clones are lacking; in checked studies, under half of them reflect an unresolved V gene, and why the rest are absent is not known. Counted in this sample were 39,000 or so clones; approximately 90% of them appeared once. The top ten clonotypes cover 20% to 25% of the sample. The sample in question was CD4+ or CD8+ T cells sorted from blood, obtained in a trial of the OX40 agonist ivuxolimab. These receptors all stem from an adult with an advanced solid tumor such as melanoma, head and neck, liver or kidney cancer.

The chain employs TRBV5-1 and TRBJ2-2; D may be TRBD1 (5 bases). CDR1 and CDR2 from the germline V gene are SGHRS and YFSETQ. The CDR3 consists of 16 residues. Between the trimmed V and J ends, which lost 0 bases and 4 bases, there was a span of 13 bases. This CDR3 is CASSLGRVGSTGELFF. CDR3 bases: TGCGCCAGCAGCTTGGGCAGGGTCGGTAGCACCGGGGAGCTGTTTTTT.

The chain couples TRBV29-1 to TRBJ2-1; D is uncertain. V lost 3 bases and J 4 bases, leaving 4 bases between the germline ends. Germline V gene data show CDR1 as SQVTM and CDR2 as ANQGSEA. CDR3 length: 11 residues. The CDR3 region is CSVEIYNEQFF. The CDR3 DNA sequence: TGCAGCGTTGAGATTTACAATGAGCAGTTCTTC.

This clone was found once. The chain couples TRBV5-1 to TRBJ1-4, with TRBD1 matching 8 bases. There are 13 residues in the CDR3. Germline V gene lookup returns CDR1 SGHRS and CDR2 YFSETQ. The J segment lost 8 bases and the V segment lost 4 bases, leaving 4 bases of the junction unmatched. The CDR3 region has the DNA TGCGCCAGCAGCGGGGACAGGACGGAAAAACTGTTTTTT. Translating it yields CASSGDRTEKLFF.

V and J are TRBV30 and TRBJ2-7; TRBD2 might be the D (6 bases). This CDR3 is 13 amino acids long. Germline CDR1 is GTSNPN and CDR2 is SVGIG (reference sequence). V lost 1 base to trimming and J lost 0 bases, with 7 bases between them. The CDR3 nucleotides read TGTGCCTGGAGTGGGGGGGTCTCCTACGAGCAGTACTTC. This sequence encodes CAWSGGVSYEQYF.

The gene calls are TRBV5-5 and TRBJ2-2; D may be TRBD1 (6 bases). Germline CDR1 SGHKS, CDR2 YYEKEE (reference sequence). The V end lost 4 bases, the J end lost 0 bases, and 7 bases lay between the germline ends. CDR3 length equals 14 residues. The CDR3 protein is CASSQGTNTGELFF. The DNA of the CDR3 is TGTGCCAGCAGCCAGGGGACGAACACCGGGGAGCTGTTTTTT.

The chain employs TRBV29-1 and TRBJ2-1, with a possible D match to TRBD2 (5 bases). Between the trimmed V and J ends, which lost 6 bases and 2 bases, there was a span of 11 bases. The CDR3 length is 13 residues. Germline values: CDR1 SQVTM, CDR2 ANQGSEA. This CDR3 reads CSVVSGTYNEQFF. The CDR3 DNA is TGCAGCGTAGTAAGCGGAACCTACAATGAGCAGTTCTTC.

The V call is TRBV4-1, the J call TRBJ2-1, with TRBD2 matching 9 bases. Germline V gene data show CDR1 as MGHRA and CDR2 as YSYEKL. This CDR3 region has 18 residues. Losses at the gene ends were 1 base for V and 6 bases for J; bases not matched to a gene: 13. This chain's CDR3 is CASSQARLAAIFGNEQFF. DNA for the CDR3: TGCGCCAGCAGCCAAGCCCGACTAGCGGCAATCTTCGGCAATGAGCAGTTCTTC.

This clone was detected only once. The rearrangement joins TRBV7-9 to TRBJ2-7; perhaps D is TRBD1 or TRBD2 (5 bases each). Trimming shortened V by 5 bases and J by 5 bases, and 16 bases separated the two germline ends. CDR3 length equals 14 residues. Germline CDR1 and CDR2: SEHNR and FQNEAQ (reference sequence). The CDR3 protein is CASSQSGTGHEQYF. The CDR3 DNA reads TGTGCCAGCAGCCAAAGTGGGACCGGCCACGAGCAGTACTTC.

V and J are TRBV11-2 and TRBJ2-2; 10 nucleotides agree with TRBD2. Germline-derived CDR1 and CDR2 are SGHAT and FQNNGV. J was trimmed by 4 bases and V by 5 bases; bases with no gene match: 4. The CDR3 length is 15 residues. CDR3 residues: CASSTGLAVTGELFF. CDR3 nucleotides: TGTGCCAGCAGCACCGGACTAGCGGTCACCGGGGAGCTGTTTTTT.

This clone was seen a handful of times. In DNA, the CDR3 is TGTGCCAGCAGTGAAGTTGTGGGAGAGTCCTACGAGCAGTACTTC. It translates to CASSEVVGESYEQYF. The chain is built from TRBV6-1 and TRBJ2-7; the D gene is possibly TRBD2 (5 bases). In germline, CDR1 is MNHNS, CDR2 SASEGT. The CDR3 totals 15 residues. The ends were cut back, 1 base at V and 1 base at J, with 11 bases in the middle.

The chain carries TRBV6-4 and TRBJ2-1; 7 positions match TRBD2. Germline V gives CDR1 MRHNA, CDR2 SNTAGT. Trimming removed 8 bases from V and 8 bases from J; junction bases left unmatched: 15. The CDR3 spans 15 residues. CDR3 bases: TGTGCCAGCCGGCTAAGGTGGGAGGGCCACCATGAGCAGTTCTTC. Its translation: CASRLRWEGHHEQFF.

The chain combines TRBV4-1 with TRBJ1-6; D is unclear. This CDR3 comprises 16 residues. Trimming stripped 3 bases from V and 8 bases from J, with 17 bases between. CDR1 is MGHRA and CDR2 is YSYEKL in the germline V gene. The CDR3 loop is CASSQDTPGADSPLHF. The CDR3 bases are TGCGCCAGCAGCCAGGATACGCCGGGAGCGGATTCACCCCTCCACTTT.

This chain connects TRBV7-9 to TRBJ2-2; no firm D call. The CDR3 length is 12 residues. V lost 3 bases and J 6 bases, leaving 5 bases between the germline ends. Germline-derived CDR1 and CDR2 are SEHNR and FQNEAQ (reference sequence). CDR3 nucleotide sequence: TGTGCCAGCAGCTTTATTTCCGGGGAGCTGTTTTTT. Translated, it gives CASSFISGELFF.

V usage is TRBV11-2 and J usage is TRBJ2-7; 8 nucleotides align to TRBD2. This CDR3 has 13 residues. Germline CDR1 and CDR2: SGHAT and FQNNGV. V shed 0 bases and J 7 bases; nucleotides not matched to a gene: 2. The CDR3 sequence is CASSLETSEEQYF. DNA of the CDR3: TGTGCCAGCAGCTTAGAGACTAGCGAGGAGCAGTACTTC.

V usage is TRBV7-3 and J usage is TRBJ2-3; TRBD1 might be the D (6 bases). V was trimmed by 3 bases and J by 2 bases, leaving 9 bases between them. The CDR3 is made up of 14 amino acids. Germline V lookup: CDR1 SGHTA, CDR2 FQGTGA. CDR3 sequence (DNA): TGTGCCAGCAGCTTGGGGGCAACCACAGATACGCAGTATTTT. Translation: CASSLGATTDTQYF.

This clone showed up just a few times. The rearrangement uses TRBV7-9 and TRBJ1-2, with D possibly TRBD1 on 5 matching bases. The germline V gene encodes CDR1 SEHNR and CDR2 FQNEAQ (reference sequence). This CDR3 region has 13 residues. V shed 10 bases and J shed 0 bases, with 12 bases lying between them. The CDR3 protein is CATLTASNYGYTF. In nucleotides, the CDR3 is TGTGCCACCTTGACAGCTTCTAACTATGGCTACACCTTC.

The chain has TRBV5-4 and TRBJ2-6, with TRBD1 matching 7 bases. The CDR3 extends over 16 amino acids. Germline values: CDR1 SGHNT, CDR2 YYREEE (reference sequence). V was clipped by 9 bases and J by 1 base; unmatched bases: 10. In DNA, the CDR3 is TGTGCCACCTCGACAGGGAAAGGTTCTGGGGCCAACGTCCTGACTTTC. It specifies CATSTGKGSGANVLTF.